This TCR beta chain was found in a study of vaccination and CD4 T cells after COVID-19. At the level of the study: Convalescent patients gave post-COVID blood a median about 110 days post-diagnosis, range 35 to 161.

Researchers used the Oncomine TCR Beta short-read assay to sequence DNA from cultured CD4+ T cells. TCRdb independently ran MiXCR on the PCR reads; one entry per CDR3 protein. The sample has about 4,400 distinct CDR3 sequences, about two fifths seen once. Study-wide findings and caveats: The median count of SARS-CoV-2-reactive clonotypes rose from approximately 21 to 40, not significantly.

Treatment indicated: roughly 10-day PBMC culture with coronavirus spike peptide pools or control peptides (ViraFEST assay). This CDR3 is built from 12 residues. Germline V gene data show CDR1 as SNHLY and CDR2 as FYNNEI. Trimming took 5 bases from V and 5 from J; bases not matched to a gene: 0. On this clonotype: The antigen remains undetermined.

The chain uses TRBV2 and TRBJ2-7; 10 bases fit TRBD2. The receptor was isolated from a human donor who had recovered from COVID-19. Material: CD4+ T cells from blood, cultured in vitro, obtained after SARS-CoV-2 vaccination. CDR3 sequence (DNA): TGTGCCAGCAGTACTAGCGGGGACGAGCAGTACTTC. Its protein is CASSTSGDEQYF.